These T cell receptor beta chains were read from a single sample in a study of blood T cell repertoires in COVID-19. Libraries were prepared by immunoSEQ multiplex PCR; TCRdb keeps only in-frame clonotypes and omits some of them. The sample gives approximately 70,000 clones, more than 85% of which show up once; about an eighth is in the top ten. The sequencing input was peripheral blood. Receptors originate from a human donor with active COVID-19. The donor label of this sample is uncertain. CDR3s include the opening cysteine and the closing phenylalanine or tryptophan. Fields, in order: J gene, clone size, V gene, D gene, CDR3 DNA, CDR3 protein. A D gene is named only where the DNA matches it firmly. Some rows mark clone size as missing; the rest say once, few, many or name a class of expanded clone.

TRBJ2-5,-,TRBV7-2,-,TGTGCCAGCAGCGCCTTCGGGGGACAAGAGACCCAGTACTTC,CASSAFGGQETQYF
TRBJ1-2,-,TRBV1,-,TGCACCAGCAGCCAAGGGGGGCGGACGGAATATGGCTACACCTTC,CTSSQGGRTEYGYTF
TRBJ2-3,-,TRBV11-3,-,TGTGCCAGCAAGGCAGGGCCCATCACAGATACGCAGTATTTT,CASKAGPITDTQYF
TRBJ1-5,-,TRBV28,-,TGTGCCAGCAGCGGGGTGGATCAGCCCCAGCATTTT,CASSGVDQPQHF
TRBJ2-2,-,TRBV7-2,TRBD1,TGTGCCAGCAGCTTAAGGGGGACAGATATTACCGGGGAGCTGTTTTTT,CASSLRGTDITGELFF
TRBJ1-6,-,TRBV5-1,-,TGCGCCAGCAGCTTGGCGGGGGTGAGCGGGAATTCACCCCTCCACTTT,CASSLAGVSGNSPLHF
TRBJ2-7,-,TRBV6-6,-,TGTGCCAGCAGTTACGATCGGACAGCCTCCTACGAGCAGTACTTC,CASSYDRTASYEQYF
TRBJ2-3,-,TRBV24-1,-,TGTGCCACCAGTGATCGCGGGTTTTACACAGATACGCAGTATTTT,CATSDRGFYTDTQYF
TRBJ2-3,-,TRBV27,TRBD2,TGTGCCAGCAGTTTAGGGCGGGGGAGCACAGATACGCAGTATTTT,CASSLGRGSTDTQYF
TRBJ2-3,-,TRBV19,-,TGTGCCAGTAGCCCCTCGGAGGGCCGCCAGACGCAGTATTTT,CASSPSEGRQTQYF
TRBJ1-1,-,TRBV6-5,TRBD1,TGTGCCAGCAGTCCGACAGGGGGCCGGACTGAAGCTTTCTTT,CASSPTGGRTEAFF
TRBJ2-7,-,TRBV6-1,-,TGTGCCAGCAGTGATACAGGGACGAGCTCCTACGAGCAGTACTTC,CASSDTGTSSYEQYF
TRBJ1-4,-,TRBV28,-,TGTGCCAGCAGTTTAGGAGGAGGAGAAGAAAAACTGTTTTTT,CASSLGGGEEKLFF
TRBJ1-4,-,TRBV28,-,TGTGCCAGCAGCATCACGACAGCTCCTAATGAAAAACTGTTTTTT,CASSITTAPNEKLFF
TRBJ2-5,-,TRBV6-6,-,TGTGCCAGCACCCCCTTGTGGGACAACCAAGAGACCCAGTACTTC,CASTPLWDNQETQYF
TRBJ2-5,-,TRBV5-1,TRBD2,TGCGCCAGCAGCTTGTTAGGCGGGAGCCAAGAGACCCAGTACTTC,CASSLLGGSQETQYF
TRBJ2-6,-,TRBV28,-,TGTGCCAGCAGTCTTCCTGGGGCCAACGTCCTGACTTTC,CASSLPGANVLTF
TRBJ1-2,-,TRBV7-2,TRBD1,TGTGCCAGCATATTGGGACAGGGGTATGGCTACACCTTC,CASILGQGYGYTF
TRBJ2-7,-,TRBV9,-,TGTGCCAGCAGCGTAGCTCCAGGTGGCGAGCAGTACTTC,CASSVAPGGEQYF
TRBJ1-1,-,TRBV19,TRBD1,TGTGCCAGTAGTGTTGGACAGGCGAAGGCTGAAGCTTTCTTT,CASSVGQAKAEAFF
TRBJ1-1,-,TRBV21-1,-,TGTGCCAGCAGCAAAGAGAGGATACCCGTGGCGACTGAAGCTTTCTTT,CASSKERIPVATEAFF
TRBJ2-7,-,TRBV19,TRBD1,TGTGCCAGTAGTATACGGACAGGGGGCTACGAGCAGTACTTC,CASSIRTGGYEQYF
TRBJ2-2,-,TRBV4-3,-,TGCGCCAGCAGCCTCCGACTAGAAAGGAACACCGGGGAGCTGTTTTTT,CASSLRLERNTGELFF
TRBJ2-1,-,TRBV7-2,TRBD2,TGTGCCAGCAGCTTAATAGCGGGAGCCTACAATGAGCAGTTCTTC,CASSLIAGAYNEQFF
TRBJ2-7,-,TRBV5-4,TRBD1,TGTGCCAGCAGCTTGGGGCAGGGGGCGACGAACGAGCAGTACTTC,CASSLGQGATNEQYF
TRBJ2-1,-,TRBV10-2,TRBD1,TGCGCCAGCACCCCGACAGGGGCCTACAATGAGCAGTTCTTC,CASTPTGAYNEQFF
TRBJ1-1,-,TRBV18,TRBD1,TGTGCCAGCTCAGACCGACAGGGGGCTGAGGCTGAAGCTTTCTTT,CASSDRQGAEAEAFF
TRBJ1-1,-,TRBV12-3/TRBV12-4,-,TGTGCCAGCAGGAGGACAGTTGGAACTGAAGCTTTCTTT,CASRRTVGTEAFF
TRBJ1-5,once,TRBV3-1/TRBV3-2,-,TGTGCCAGCAGCGACACGGGACACCACCTCAATCAGCCCCAGCATTTT,CASSDTGHHLNQPQHF
TRBJ1-6,-,TRBV14,-,TGTGCCAGCAGCCGGGGGGGGGAATACTCACCCCTCCACTTT,CASSRGGEYSPLHF
TRBJ2-2,-,TRBV5-1,TRBD1,TGCGCCAGCAGCTTGGGACAGGGGGCGAACACCGGGGAGCTGTTTTTT,CASSLGQGANTGELFF
TRBJ2-7,-,TRBV5-1,-,TGCGCCAGCAGCGTGGACGGTGCCTCCTACGAGCAGTACTTC,CASSVDGASYEQYF
TRBJ2-7,-,TRBV27,TRBD2,TGTGCCAGCAGTTTTAGCGGGAGCTTGTACGAGCAGTACTTC,CASSFSGSLYEQYF
TRBJ2-1,-,TRBV24-1,TRBD2,TGTGCCACCAGTGGCGCTAGCGGTACCTACAATGAGCAGTTCTTC,CATSGASGTYNEQFF
TRBJ2-7,-,TRBV6-2/TRBV6-3,-,TGTGCCAGCAGTCGAGGGACAACAATTAGCTCCTACGAGCAGTACTTC,CASSRGTTISSYEQYF
TRBJ2-5,-,TRBV28,-,TGTGCCAGCAGTGGGGCGGCCCCGTACCAAGAGACCCAGTACTTC,CASSGAAPYQETQYF
TRBJ2-7,-,TRBV27,-,TGTGCCAGCAGGGCTTCACGCGGCGGTTCCTACGAGCAGTACTTC,CASRASRGGSYEQYF
TRBJ1-1,-,TRBV7-2,-,TGTGCCAGCAGCTTAGGCGTGGGACTCAGCCTTGAAGCTTTCTTT,CASSLGVGLSLEAFF
TRBJ2-3,-,TRBV12-3/TRBV12-4,-,TGTGCCAGCAGGCGGGGTACAGATACGCAGTATTTT,CASRRGTDTQYF
TRBJ2-1,few,TRBV20-1,-,TGCAGTGCTAGTGTTGGAAGGGGCTACAATGAGCAGTTCTTC,CSASVGRGYNEQFF
TRBJ1-1,-,TRBV19,-,TGTGCCAGTAGTATTCGGGGGGTTGGAACTGAAGCTTTCTTT,CASSIRGVGTEAFF
TRBJ1-5,-,TRBV6-5,-,TGTGCCAGCAGCGCGTACCGGGATAGCAATCAGCCCCAGCATTTT,CASSAYRDSNQPQHF
TRBJ1-1,-,TRBV28,-,TGTGCCAGCAGTCCCACAGCCCCGAACACTGAAGCTTTCTTT,CASSPTAPNTEAFF
TRBJ2-7,once,TRBV11-2,-,TGTGCCAGCAGCTTGGACAGCCCCGGCGGTTACGAGCAGTACTTC,CASSLDSPGGYEQYF
TRBJ2-2,once,TRBV5-5,-,TGTGCCAGCACGGACTTGAACACCGGGGAGCTGTTTTTT,CASTDLNTGELFF
TRBJ2-7,-,TRBV6-5,TRBD2,TGTGCCAGCAGTTACTCGGGCGGGAGGGGGTACGAGCAGTACTTC,CASSYSGGRGYEQYF
TRBJ1-3,-,TRBV4-3,-,TGCGCCAGCAGCCCTAACAGTTTAGGCGGAAACACCATATATTTT,CASSPNSLGGNTIYF
TRBJ2-3,-,TRBV5-4,TRBD2,TGTGCCAGCAGCCCCCGGGACTACACAGATACGCAGTATTTT,CASSPRDYTDTQYF
TRBJ1-1,-,TRBV28,-,TGTGCCAGTATTTCGGGAGGGGAGGCAGACACTGAAGCTTTCTTT,CASISGGEADTEAFF
TRBJ1-6,-,TRBV7-6,-,TGTGCCAGCAGCTTAGAAATCGGAGGGACCGGGTCACCCCTCCACTTT,CASSLEIGGTGSPLHF
TRBJ2-2,-,TRBV4-3,-,TGCGCCAGCAGCCAATCGTTCGGGGAGCTGTTTTTT,CASSQSFGELFF
TRBJ1-5,-,TRBV28,-,TGTGCCAGCAGACGACAGTTTGGCCCTCAGCCCCAGCATTTT,CASRRQFGPQPQHF
TRBJ2-2,-,TRBV23-1,-,TGCGCCAGCAGTCAATCGAAGGAGACCTCGAACACCGGGGAGCTGTTTTTT,CASSQSKETSNTGELFF
TRBJ2-2,-,TRBV20-1,TRBD2,TGCAGTGCTAGTCGGGCGGGAGGGCGAACCGGGGAGCTGTTTTTT,CSASRAGGRTGELFF
TRBJ1-2,-,TRBV28,-,TGTGCCAGCGGGGAGGGGCTCGGTGGCTACACCTTC,CASGEGLGGYTF
TRBJ2-3,-,TRBV5-1,-,TGCGCCAGCAGTGGGCAGGCTAGCACAGATACGCAGTATTTT,CASSGQASTDTQYF
TRBJ2-7,-,TRBV5-6,TRBD2,TGTGCCAGCAGTAGGGCGGGAGGGGGCTACGAGCAGTACTTC,CASSRAGGGYEQYF
TRBJ1-2,-,TRBV12-3/TRBV12-4,TRBD1,TGTGCCAGCCTGGGACAGCCCTATGGCTACACCTTC,CASLGQPYGYTF
TRBJ2-6,-,TRBV28,TRBD2,TGTGCCAGCAGTCACTTCGGACTCGGGAGGGCTGGGGCCAACGTCCTGACTTTC,CASSHFGLGRAGANVLTF